A single TCR beta chain is shown here with its context. The same CDR3 arises from other DNA sequences in this sample as well. This CDR3 contains 15 residues. The ends lost 0 bases at V and 4 bases at J; junction bases unmatched: 5. The V gene's germline CDR1 is SGDLS and CDR2 YYNGEE. Residents of approximately 25 US areas, aged roughly 18 to 95 years, made up the participants. The sample is drawn from a study of blood T cell repertoires in COVID-19. Study as a whole: The study drew acute and convalescent COVID-19 samples from the United States, Italy and Spain. From T cells, B-cell-depleted T cells, or PBMCs came the material, which was cDNA or gDNA.

Authors' analysis steps: How many nucleated cells were present was estimated from reference gene primer amplification. The data were produced by immunoSEQ multiplex PCR, yet TCRdb's version contains in-frame clones alone and is incomplete. For V, J and clone size, that table is used; D and trimming come from the DNA. The data show a few hundred thousand clones, about four fifths seen once. Material: PBMCs or T cells enriched from blood (not recorded which). The V call is TRBV9, the J call TRBJ2-7; 9 bases map to TRBD1. This clonotype was obtained from a man between 50 and 59 years old who had recovered from COVID-19. DNA for the CDR3: TGTGCCAGCAGCGTAGAAGGGACAGGGATTTACGAGCAGTACTTC. Translating gives CASSVEGTGIYEQYF.